These T cell receptor beta chains were read from a single sample in a study of T-cell reconstitution after alpha-beta-depleted transplantation in children. TCRdb used MiXCR to reprocess the PCR reads, holding one entry per CDR3 protein. The repertoire includes 500,000 to 600,000 distinct CDR3 sequences, approximately 30% of them detected once, and 2% to 2.5% sits in the top ten. The sample consisted of PBMCs from the stem cell graft donor, taken from the stem cell graft. The receptor set was obtained from a human donor who donated a stem cell graft to a child with aplastic anemia. Both conserved end residues are trimmed from each CDR3.

cdr3_aa j_call v_call
ASSFGTSGNNEQF TRBJ2-1 TRBV27
SAQGVLGEPQH TRBJ1-5 TRBV29-1
TTTPSSYNEQF TRBJ2-1 TRBV20-1
ASSPRGTGSSGNQPQH TRBJ1-5 TRBV18
ASSLLGREGETQY TRBJ2-5 TRBV28
ASSEVGEVGNTIY TRBJ1-3 TRBV25-1
ASSLAGGRYNEQF TRBJ2-1 TRBV7-9
ATSSDRISTDTQY TRBJ2-3 TRBV15
ASSPGTGQYNEQF TRBJ2-1 TRBV7-9
SAAPGTGSTKTEAF TRBJ1-1 TRBV20-1
ASSLEGISNQPQH TRBJ1-5 TRBV5-5
ASSSRGDTSQY TRBJ2-5 TRBV7-7
ASTDSTTRVGDGYT TRBJ1-2 TRBV7-2
ASSPREAGSTDTQY TRBJ2-3 TRBV3-1
SVAVPTLLLNTEAF TRBJ1-1 TRBV29-1
ASSPGGGLYT TRBJ1-2 TRBV12-3/TRBV12-4
ASSSTGGRGNTIY TRBJ1-3 TRBV7-9
ASSYSRTPVGPLH TRBJ1-6 TRBV6-5
ASSSPSGNNLQETQY TRBJ2-5 TRBV7-9
SGRVGTAVSEAF TRBJ1-1 TRBV20-1
ASSQLTGQNTEAF TRBJ1-1 TRBV4-2
ASSFKTGGIPYGYT TRBJ1-2 TRBV7-2
ASSPPGTGVYEQY TRBJ2-7 TRBV28
RALEQGTYGYT TRBJ1-2 TRBV20-1
ASSSLAQRNEQF TRBJ2-1 TRBV12-3/TRBV12-4
ASRQGSNEQY TRBJ2-7 TRBV6-2/TRBV6-3
ASSVGTSGSYEQY TRBJ2-7 TRBV9
ASSPGPANTGELF TRBJ2-2 TRBV12-3/TRBV12-4
ASSYGGVQETQY TRBJ2-5 TRBV6-5
SAREGASYNSPLH TRBJ1-6 TRBV20-1
ASSGDLDTEAF TRBJ1-1 TRBV5-5
ASSYARPSGSNQPQH TRBJ1-5 TRBV6-5
ASSSWWGVNEKLF TRBJ1-4 TRBV25-1
AISPGGWETQY TRBJ2-5 TRBV10-3
ASSSAKNIQY TRBJ2-4 TRBV12-3/TRBV12-4
ASGLLLTGTGNPDTQY TRBJ2-3 TRBV12-5
ASRGQGLATTTDTQY TRBJ2-3 TRBV2
ASSLTSGKYNEQF TRBJ2-1 TRBV7-8
ASTAQGQPQH TRBJ1-5 TRBV12-3/TRBV12-4
ASSGPLRTTNYNEQF TRBJ2-1 TRBV9
ASSLIAGGVEF TRBJ2-1 TRBV5-6
ASSIGGTIQETQY TRBJ2-5 TRBV25-1
ASTGWQAKNTEAF TRBJ1-1 TRBV6-1
ASSYSAGRGNEQF TRBJ2-1 TRBV6-2/TRBV6-3